This TCR beta chain was identified in a study of blood T cells in healthy people across ages. Looked up from germline, CDR1 is SQVTM and CDR2 is ANQGSEA. V was trimmed by 6 bases and J by 0 bases, leaving 7 bases between them. The CDR3 loop spans 12 amino acids. A J-beta primer mix and a sample-barcoded 5' primer were used in a second PCR of about 6 to 12 cycles. TCRdb re-called the 5' RACE reads through MiXCR, storing one row per CDR3 protein. The sample lists more than 450,000 distinct CDR3 sequences, around a quarter occurring once. This same sample was also taken into another study, of T cells of mothers and their children.

The receptor was isolated from a boy under 10 years old in good health. The chain links TRBV29-1 to TRBJ2-3; D gene uncertain. The specimen sequenced was blood. The CDR3 DNA sequence: TGCAGCGTGGAGACTAGCACAGATACGCAGTATTTT. This gives the protein CSVETSTDTQYF.